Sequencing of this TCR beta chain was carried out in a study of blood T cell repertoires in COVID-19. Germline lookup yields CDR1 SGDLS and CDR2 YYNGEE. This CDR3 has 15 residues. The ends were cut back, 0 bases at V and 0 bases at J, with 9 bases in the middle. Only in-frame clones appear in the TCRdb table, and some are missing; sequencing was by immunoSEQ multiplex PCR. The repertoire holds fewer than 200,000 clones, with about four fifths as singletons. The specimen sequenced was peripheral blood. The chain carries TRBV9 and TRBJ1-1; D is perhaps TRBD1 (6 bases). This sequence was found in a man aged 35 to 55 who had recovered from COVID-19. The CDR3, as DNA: TGTGCCAGCAGCGTAGCGGGGGGGCTGAACACTGAAGCTTTCTTT. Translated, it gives CASSVAGGLNTEAFF.